This TCR beta chain was profiled in a study of T cell responses to AZD1222 COVID-19 vaccine. This CDR3 contains 13 residues. Germline V gene lookup returns CDR1 LNHNV and CDR2 YYDKDF (reference sequence). V gave up 5 bases and J gave up 6 bases, with 10 bases separating them. Assay used: immunoSEQ multiplex PCR; TCRdb lists only in-frame clones, some missing. The table records around 130,000 clones, under 95% of them present only once. The receptor comes from an adult in good health. The sample here was peripheral blood, taken on day 0 of AZD1222 vaccination. The chain couples TRBV15 to TRBJ2-2; D is possibly TRBD1 (5 bases). The CDR3 bases are TGTGCCACCAGCGTTAGGGGATCCGGGGAGCTGTTTTTT. Its protein is CATSVRGSGELFF.